This T cell receptor beta chain was captured by sequencing in a study of T-cell reconstitution after alpha-beta-depleted transplantation in children. Study results and caveats: T-cell numbers and diversity one year post-transplant derived largely from freshly generated T cells. As was reported, about two months after transplant, alpha-beta T cells came from several hundred expanded graft clones. Surviving thymic progenitors and recipient T cells were the source of high TCRbeta diversity at day 60 in some patients.

The library targeted TCRbeta and was prepared with unique molecular identifiers. TCRdb re-called the PCR reads with MiXCR, one entry per CDR3 protein. This table has some 300,000 distinct CDR3 sequences, roughly 8.2% appearing once. CDR1 and CDR2 from the germline V gene are LGHNA and YNFKEQ. With 4 bases removed from V and 4 bases from J, the gap between germline ends came to 10 bases. The CDR3 has 13 residues. This clonotype was seen at least ten times. The antigen is not known. This TCR came from a female patient aged 2-9 years who had a stem cell transplant for Fanconi anemia, so the T cells may come from the graft donor. The chain joins TRBV4-2 to TRBJ1-2; no reliable D call. The source material was peripheral blood, sampled 360 days after TCRalphabeta/CD19-depleted stem cell transplant. The CDR3 nucleotides are TGTGCCAGCAGCCTCAGCAGCACCTATGGCTACACCTTC. Translating it yields CASSLSSTYGYTF.